This T cell receptor beta chain was captured in a study of shared clonotypes between healthy human individuals. Study information: In total, the donors were a couple of women and a few men aged 18 to 49.

Findings and caveats of the study: It was anticipated that sequencing depth would influence how many clonotypes donors shared.

Donors included only healthy HIV-negative adults lacking recent acute infections or vaccinations. Naive CD4+ cells were CD45RA-selected; the remaining cells were memory. About this clone: What it recognizes is unknown.

Clones were sequenced by immunoSEQ multiplex PCR, and TCRdb holds only the in-frame ones, with some missing. The sample holds 2 million to 2.5 million clones, 90% to 95% seen once. The specimen was naive CD4+ T cells sorted from blood. Regarding subset: CD45RA+ positively selected. This receptor was taken from a man younger than 30 in good health.

CDR3 in DNA: TGTGCCAGCAGTACAGGACAGGGGGGCTATAATTCACCCCTCCACTTT. Amino acids: CASSTGQGGYNSPLHF. The chain employs TRBV28 and TRBJ1-6, with 10 bases aligning to TRBD1. The germline V gene encodes CDR1 MDHEN and CDR2 SYDVKM. There are 16 residues in the CDR3. The V segment lost 5 bases and the J segment 3 bases; nucleotides outside the gene matches: 4.